This TCR beta chain was retrieved from a study of blood T cell repertoires in COVID-19. Study in general: T cells, B-cell-depleted T cells, or PBMCs provided the cDNA or gDNA that served as material.

Sequencing used immunoSEQ multiplex PCR; TCRdb keeps in-frame clones, though not all of them. Here the sample spans about 440,000 clones, roughly 87% being singletons. Germline V lookup: CDR1 MNHEY, CDR2 SMNVEV (reference sequence). V was trimmed by 6 bases and J by 7 bases, leaving 16 bases between them. This CDR3 is built from 15 residues. The chain has TRBV27 and TRBJ1-6; no reliable D call. This sequence originates from a woman under 30 with acute COVID-19. What was sequenced was PBMCs or T cells enriched from blood (not recorded which). Here the CDR3 reads CASSTRRVVNSPLHF. The CDR3 DNA reads TGTGCCAGCAGCACCAGGCGAGTGGTGAATTCACCCCTCCACTTT.